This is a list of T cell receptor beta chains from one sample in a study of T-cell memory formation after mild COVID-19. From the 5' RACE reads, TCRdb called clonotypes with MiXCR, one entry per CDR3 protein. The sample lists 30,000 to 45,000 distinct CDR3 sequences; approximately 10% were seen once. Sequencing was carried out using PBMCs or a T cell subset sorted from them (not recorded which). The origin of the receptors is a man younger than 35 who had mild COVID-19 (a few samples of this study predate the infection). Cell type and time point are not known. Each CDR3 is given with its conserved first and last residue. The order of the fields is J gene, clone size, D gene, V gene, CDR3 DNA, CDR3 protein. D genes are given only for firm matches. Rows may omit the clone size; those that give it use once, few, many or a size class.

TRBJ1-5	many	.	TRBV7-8	TGTGCCGCGGGGGGTAACCAGCCCCAGCATTTT	CAAGGNQPQHF
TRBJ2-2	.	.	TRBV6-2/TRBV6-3	TGTGCCAGCAGACCGCACCCCACACCAGACACCGGGGAGCTGTTTTTT	CASRPHPTPDTGELFF
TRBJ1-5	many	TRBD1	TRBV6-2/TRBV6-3	TGTGCCAGCGCTAACAGGGGTAATCAGCCCCAGCATTTT	CASANRGNQPQHF
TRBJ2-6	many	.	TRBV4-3	TGCGCCAGCAGCCCCGTGGGCTCTGGGGCCAACGTCCTGACTTTC	CASSPVGSGANVLTF
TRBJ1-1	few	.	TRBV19	TGTGCCAGTAGTAGATCTCCCACGGACGGCACTGAAGCTTTCTTT	CASSRSPTDGTEAFF
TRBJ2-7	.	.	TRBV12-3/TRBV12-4	TGTGCCAGCAGTCTTCAGGGTTTTACCCTCTACGAGCAGTACTTC	CASSLQGFTLYEQYF
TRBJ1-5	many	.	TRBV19	TGTGCCAGTAGTAATCGGAATAGCAATCAGCCCCAGCATTTT	CASSNRNSNQPQHF
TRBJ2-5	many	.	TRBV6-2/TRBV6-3	TGTGCCAGCAGTTACCCAACCGGGAGCGCAGTGGGGACCCAGTACTTC	CASSYPTGSAVGTQYF
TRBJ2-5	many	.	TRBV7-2	TGTGCCAGCAGTGGGGCGGCGGGGCGGCAAGAGACCCAGTACTTC	CASSGAAGRQETQYF
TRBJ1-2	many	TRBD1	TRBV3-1	TGTGCCAGCAGCCATGCCGTCGGACAGGGTGGTGGCTACACCTTC	CASSHAVGQGGGYTF
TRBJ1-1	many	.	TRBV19	TGTGCCAGTAGTCCCCAGGGCCCCACTGAAGCTTTCTTT	CASSPQGPTEAFF
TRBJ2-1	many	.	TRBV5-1	TGCGCCAGCAGCAACAGGGTCGGGGCCTACAATGAGCAGTTCTTC	CASSNRVGAYNEQFF
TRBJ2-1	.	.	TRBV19	TGTGCCAGTAGTCAGAGAAATGAGCAGTTCTTC	CASSQRNEQFF
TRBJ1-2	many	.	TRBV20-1	TGCAGTGCTAGAGCAGGGGAGCGTCCTGGCTACACCTTC	CSARAGERPGYTF
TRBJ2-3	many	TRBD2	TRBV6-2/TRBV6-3	TGTGCCAGCAGGACTAGCGGGAGCACAGATACGCAGTATTTT	CASRTSGSTDTQYF
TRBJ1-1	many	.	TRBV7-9	TGTGCAGACAGGACCTTGAACACTGAAGCTTTCTTT	CADRTLNTEAFF
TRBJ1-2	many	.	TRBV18	TGTGCCAGCTCCCTACCCGGCAACTATGGCTACACCTTC	CASSLPGNYGYTF
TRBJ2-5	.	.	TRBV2	TGTGCCAGCGTTCGGCCACCGCAAGAGACCCAGTACTTC	CASVRPPQETQYF
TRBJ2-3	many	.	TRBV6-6	TGTGCCAGCAGTTACTCGAGGTGGGGACACAATACGCAGTATTTT	CASSYSRWGHNTQYF
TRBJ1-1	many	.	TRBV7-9	TGTGCCAGCAGCGCCTCTGTGGGGATCGCTGAAGCTTTCTTT	CASSASVGIAEAFF
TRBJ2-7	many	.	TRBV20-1	TGCAGTGCTTTAAAGGTTGACAGTTTTTCCTACGAGCAGTACTTC	CSALKVDSFSYEQYF
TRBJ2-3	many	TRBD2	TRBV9	TGTGCCAGCAGCGCTCCCGCAATACTAGCGGATACGCAGTATTTT	CASSAPAILADTQYF
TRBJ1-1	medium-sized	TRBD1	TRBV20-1	TGCAGTGCTTGGACAGGGAACACTGAAGCTTTCTTT	CSAWTGNTEAFF
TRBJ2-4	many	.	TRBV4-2	TGTGCCAGCAGCCAAGCTCCTGGGGTAGAGAACATTCAGTACTTC	CASSQAPGVENIQYF
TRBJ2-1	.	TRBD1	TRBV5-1	TGCGCCAGCAGCTCTTCCGGGACAGCCTACAATGAGCAGTTCTTC	CASSSSGTAYNEQFF
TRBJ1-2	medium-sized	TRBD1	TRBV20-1	TGCAGTGCTAGCTTGGACAGGGTCCCGGATGGCTACACCTTC	CSASLDRVPDGYTF
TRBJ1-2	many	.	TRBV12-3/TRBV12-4	TGTGCCAGCAGCTCCATGCAGGGTGACGCCTATGGCTACACCTTC	CASSSMQGDAYGYTF
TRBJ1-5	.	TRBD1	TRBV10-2	TGCGCCAGCAGCTGGGACAGGGGTCAGCCCCAGCATTTT	CASSWDRGQPQHF
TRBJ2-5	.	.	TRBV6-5	TGTGCCAGCAGTTATGGAGGGGTCCAAGAGACCCAGTACTTC	CASSYGGVQETQYF
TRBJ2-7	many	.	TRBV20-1	TGCAGTGCTTCACCAAACCGGCTAGGGGACTACGAGCAGTACTTC	CSASPNRLGDYEQYF
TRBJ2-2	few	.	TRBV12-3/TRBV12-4	TGTGCCAGCACCCTCAGAGGGCAGGACACCGGGGAGCTGTTTTTT	CASTLRGQDTGELFF
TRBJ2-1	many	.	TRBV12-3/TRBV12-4	TGTGCCAGCAGTCCAGAAAACCTAGCAAATGAGCAGTTCTTC	CASSPENLANEQFF
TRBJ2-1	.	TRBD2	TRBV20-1	TGCAGTGCTAGAGGCCTACTAGCGGGGGGGCCCTACAATGAGCAGTTCTTC	CSARGLLAGGPYNEQFF
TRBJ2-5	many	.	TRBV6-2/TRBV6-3	TGTGCCAGCAGTCCAACGGATGAGACCCAGTACTTC	CASSPTDETQYF
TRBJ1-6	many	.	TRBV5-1	TGCGCCAGCAGCCCGGCCTCGGGGAGCGACTATAATTCACCCCTCCACTTT	CASSPASGSDYNSPLHF
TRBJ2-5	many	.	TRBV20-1	TGCAGTGCTAGAGATCGCACTTCTTTCGAGGAGACCCAGTACTTC	CSARDRTSFEETQYF
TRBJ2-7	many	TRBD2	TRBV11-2	TGTGCCAGCAAGAAAATAGCGGGGGCGCGCTACGAGCAGTACTTC	CASKKIAGARYEQYF
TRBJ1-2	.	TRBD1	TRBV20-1	TGCAGTGCTCACGCAGGGGGCGCTTCTGGCTACACCTTC	CSAHAGGASGYTF
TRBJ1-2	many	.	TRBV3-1	TGTGCCAGCAGCCAAGGACCCAAGGCCCCCTATGGCTACACCTTC	CASSQGPKAPYGYTF
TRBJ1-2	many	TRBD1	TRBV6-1	TGTGCCAGCAGTGAAGTGGTAGGGGGCGCAGGCTATGGCTACACCTTC	CASSEVVGGAGYGYTF
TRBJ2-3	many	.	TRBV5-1	TGCGCCAGCAGCCCCCAAGGGGCCCCAGATACGCAGTATTTT	CASSPQGAPDTQYF
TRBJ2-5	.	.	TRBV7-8	TGTGCCAGCAGTCGTGGACGGATCCAAGAGACCCAGTACTTC	CASSRGRIQETQYF
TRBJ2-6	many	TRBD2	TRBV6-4	TGTGCCAGCAGTGAGCGGGGGGGCTCTGGGGCCAACGTCCTGACTTTC	CASSERGGSGANVLTF
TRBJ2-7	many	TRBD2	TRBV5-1	TGCGCCAGCAGCTACTCTAGCGGGGGGGCTTTCTACGAGCAGTACTTC	CASSYSSGGAFYEQYF
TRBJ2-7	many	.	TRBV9	TGTGCCAGCAGCGTAGAGGGGGAACCGGACGAGCAGTACTTC	CASSVEGEPDEQYF
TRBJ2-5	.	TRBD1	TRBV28	TGTGCCAGCAGAGGGACAGGGCGTGGGACCCAGTACTTC	CASRGTGRGTQYF
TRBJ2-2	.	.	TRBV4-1	TGCGCCAGCAGCCTCCGGGGCACCGGGGAGCTGTTTTTT	CASSLRGTGELFF
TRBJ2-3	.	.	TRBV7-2	TGTGCCAGCAGCTTAGCTGCCGCCTGGGCAGGACGCACAGATACGCAGTATTTT	CASSLAAAWAGRTDTQYF
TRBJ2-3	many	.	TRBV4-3	TGCGCCAGCAGCCAAGGGGGAGGGGGCAGTATCGCAGATACGCAGTATTTT	CASSQGGGGSIADTQYF
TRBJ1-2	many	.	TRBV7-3	TGTGCCAGCAGCAACGGCGGGTTCGGCTATGGCTACACCTTC	CASSNGGFGYGYTF